This T cell receptor beta chain was sequenced for a study of Ad26.COV2.S vaccination and SARS-CoV-2 variants. Across the whole study: Dosing was one shot or two shots 56 days apart.

TCRdb keeps only in-frame clones here, not all; method: immunoSEQ multiplex PCR. The table records 300,000 to 350,000 clones, around 90% of them present only once. The treatment is: 15 to 20 received Ad26.COV2.S at low or high dose, single or two shots; about 5 received placebo; per-sample allocation not given. Specimens were obtained on day 63 following the first vaccine or placebo injection. J was trimmed by 5 bases and V by 4 bases; bases with no gene match: 7. This CDR3 comprises 16 residues. The V gene's germline CDR1 is LGHNA and CDR2 YSLEER. This clonotype was obtained from a person aged 18-60 years who received the Ad26.COV2.S COVID-19 vaccine or a placebo. Material: peripheral blood, obtained in a trial of Ad26.COV2.S vaccine versus placebo. This chain joins TRBV4-3 and TRBJ1-4; 10 bases align to TRBD1. The CDR3 coding sequence is TGCGCCAGCAGCCCTCACCCGGGACAGGGGAATGAAAAACTGTTTTTT. Its protein product is CASSPHPGQGNEKLFF.